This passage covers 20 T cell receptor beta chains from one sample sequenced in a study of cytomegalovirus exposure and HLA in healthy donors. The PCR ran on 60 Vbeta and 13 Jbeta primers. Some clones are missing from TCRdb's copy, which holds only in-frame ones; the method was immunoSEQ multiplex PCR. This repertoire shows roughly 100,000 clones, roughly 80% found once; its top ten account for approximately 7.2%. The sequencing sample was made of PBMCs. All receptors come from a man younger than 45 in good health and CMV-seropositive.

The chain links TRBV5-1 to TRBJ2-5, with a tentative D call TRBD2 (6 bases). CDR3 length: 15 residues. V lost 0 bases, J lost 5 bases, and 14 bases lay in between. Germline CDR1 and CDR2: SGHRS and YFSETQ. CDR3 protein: CASSLGARAGETQYF. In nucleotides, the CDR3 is TGCGCCAGCAGCTTGGGCGCGCGCGCGGGGGAGACCCAGTACTTC.

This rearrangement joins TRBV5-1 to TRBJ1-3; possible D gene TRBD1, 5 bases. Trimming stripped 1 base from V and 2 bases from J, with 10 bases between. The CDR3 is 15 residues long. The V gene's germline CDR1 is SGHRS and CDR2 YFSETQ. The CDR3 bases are TGCGCCAGCAGCTTGCGGCAGGGCCCTGGAAACACCATATATTTT. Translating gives CASSLRQGPGNTIYF.

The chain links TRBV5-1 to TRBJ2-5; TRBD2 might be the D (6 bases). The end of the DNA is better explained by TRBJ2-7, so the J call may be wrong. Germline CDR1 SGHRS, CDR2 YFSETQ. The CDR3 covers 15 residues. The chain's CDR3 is CASSLEASAAYEQYF. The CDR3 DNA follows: TGCGCCAGCAGCTTGGAGGCTAGCGCTGCCTACGAGCAGTACTTC.

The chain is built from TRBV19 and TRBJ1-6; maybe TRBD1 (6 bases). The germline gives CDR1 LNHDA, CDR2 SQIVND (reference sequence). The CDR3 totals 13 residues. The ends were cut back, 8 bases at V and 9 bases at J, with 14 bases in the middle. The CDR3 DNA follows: TGTGCCAGTTCTAGACAGGCTTCTTCACCCCTCCACTTT. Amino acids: CASSRQASSPLHF.

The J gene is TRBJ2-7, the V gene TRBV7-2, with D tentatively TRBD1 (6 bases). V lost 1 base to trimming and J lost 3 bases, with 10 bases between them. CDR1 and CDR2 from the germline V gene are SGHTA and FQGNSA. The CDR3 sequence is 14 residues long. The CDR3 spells CASSLVQGIYEQYF. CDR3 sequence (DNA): TGTGCCAGCAGCTTAGTTCAGGGGATCTACGAGCAGTACTTC. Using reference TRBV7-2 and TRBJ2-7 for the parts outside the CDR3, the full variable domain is GAGVSQSPSNKVTEKGKDVELRCDPISGHTALYWYRQSLGQGLEFLIYFQGNSAPDKSGLPSDRFSAERTGGSVSTLTIQRTQQEDSAVYLCASSLVQGIYEQYFGPGTRLTVT.

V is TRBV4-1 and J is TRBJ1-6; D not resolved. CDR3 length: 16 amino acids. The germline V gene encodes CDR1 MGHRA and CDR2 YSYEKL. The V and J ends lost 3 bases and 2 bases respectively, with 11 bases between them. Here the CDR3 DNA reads TGCGCCAGCAGCCAGGGTCAGGTAACCTATAATTCACCCCTCCACTTT. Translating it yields CASSQGQVTYNSPLHF.

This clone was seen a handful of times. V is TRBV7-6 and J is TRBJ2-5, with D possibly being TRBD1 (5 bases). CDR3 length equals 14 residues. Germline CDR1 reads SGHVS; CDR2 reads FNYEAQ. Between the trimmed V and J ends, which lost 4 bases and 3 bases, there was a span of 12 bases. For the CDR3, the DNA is TGTGCCAGCAGCTCCCAGGGTAGGAAAGAGACCCAGTACTTC. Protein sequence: CASSSQGRKETQYF.

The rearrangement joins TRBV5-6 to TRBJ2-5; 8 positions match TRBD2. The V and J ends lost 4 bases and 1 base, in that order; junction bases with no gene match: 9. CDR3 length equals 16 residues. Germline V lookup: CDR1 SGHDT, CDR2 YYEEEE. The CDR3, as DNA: TGTGCCAGCAGCAGCCCGGGACTAGGGCTCCAAGAGACCCAGTACTTC. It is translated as CASSSPGLGLQETQYF.

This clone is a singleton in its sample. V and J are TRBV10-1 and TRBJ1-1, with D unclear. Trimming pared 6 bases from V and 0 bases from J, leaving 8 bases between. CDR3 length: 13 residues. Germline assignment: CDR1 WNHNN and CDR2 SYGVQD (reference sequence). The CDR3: CASSKTLNTEAFF. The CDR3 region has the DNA TGCGCCAGCAGCAAGACACTGAACACTGAAGCTTTCTTT.

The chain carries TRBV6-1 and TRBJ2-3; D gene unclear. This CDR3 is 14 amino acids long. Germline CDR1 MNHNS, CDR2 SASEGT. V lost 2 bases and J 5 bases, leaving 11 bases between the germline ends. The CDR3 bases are TGTGCCAGCAGTGAAAGCACAGTAAAAGATACGCAGTATTTT. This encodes CASSESTVKDTQYF.

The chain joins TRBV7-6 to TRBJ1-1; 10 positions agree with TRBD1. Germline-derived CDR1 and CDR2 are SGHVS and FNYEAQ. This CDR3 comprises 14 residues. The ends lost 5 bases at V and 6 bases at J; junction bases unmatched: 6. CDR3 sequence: CASSIGQGVPEAFF. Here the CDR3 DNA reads TGTGCCAGCAGCATAGGACAGGGGGTCCCTGAAGCTTTCTTT.

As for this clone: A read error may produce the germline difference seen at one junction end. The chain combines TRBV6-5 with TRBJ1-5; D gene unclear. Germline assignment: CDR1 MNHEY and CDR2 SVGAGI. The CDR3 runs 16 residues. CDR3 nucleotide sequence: TGTGCCAGCAGTAACTCTGGCGGTGATAGCAATCAGCCCCAGCATTTT. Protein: CASSNSGGDSNQPQHF.

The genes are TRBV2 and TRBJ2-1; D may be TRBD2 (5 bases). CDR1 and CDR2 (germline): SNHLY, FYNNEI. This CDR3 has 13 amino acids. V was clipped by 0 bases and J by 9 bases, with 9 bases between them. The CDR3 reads CASSEAPRGEQFF. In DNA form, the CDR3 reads TGTGCCAGCAGTGAAGCCCCTCGGGGTGAGCAGTTCTTC.

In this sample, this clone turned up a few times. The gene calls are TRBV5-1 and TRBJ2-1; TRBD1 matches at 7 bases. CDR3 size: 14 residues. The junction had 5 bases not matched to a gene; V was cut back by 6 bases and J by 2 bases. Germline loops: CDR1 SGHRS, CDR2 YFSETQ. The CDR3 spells CASTLQGPYNEQFF. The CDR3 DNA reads TGCGCCAGCACCCTACAGGGGCCCTACAATGAGCAGTTCTTC.

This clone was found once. Here the CDR3 DNA reads TGTGCCACCAGCACCCAATTACTAGGCGTGGAGACCCAGTACTTC. It codes for CATSTQLLGVETQYF. This chain joins TRBV15 and TRBJ2-5; tentative D call: TRBD2 (5 bases). The CDR3 has 15 amino acids. Germline CDR1 reads LNHNV; CDR2 reads YYDKDF (reference sequence). The V end lost 4 bases, the J end lost 5 bases, and 17 bases lay between the germline ends.

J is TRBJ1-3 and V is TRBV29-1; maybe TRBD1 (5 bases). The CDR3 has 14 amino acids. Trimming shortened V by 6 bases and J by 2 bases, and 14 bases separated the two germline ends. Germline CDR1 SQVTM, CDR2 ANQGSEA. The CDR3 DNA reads TGCAGCGTCAATTGGGGAGGGGCTGGAAACACCATATATTTT. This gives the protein CSVNWGGAGNTIYF.

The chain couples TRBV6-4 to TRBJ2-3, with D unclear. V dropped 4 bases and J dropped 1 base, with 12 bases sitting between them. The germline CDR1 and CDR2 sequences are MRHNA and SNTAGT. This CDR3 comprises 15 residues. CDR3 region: CASSVQVGGTDTQYF. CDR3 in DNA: TGTGCCAGCAGTGTCCAAGTCGGTGGCACAGATACGCAGTATTTT.

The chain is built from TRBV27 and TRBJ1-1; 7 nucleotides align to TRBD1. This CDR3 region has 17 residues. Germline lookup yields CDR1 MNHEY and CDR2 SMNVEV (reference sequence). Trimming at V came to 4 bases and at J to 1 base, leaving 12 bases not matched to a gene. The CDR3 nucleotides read TGTGCCAGCAGTTCTCTTTACAGGGGAGGAGGGAACACTGAAGCTTTCTTT. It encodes CASSSLYRGGGNTEAFF.

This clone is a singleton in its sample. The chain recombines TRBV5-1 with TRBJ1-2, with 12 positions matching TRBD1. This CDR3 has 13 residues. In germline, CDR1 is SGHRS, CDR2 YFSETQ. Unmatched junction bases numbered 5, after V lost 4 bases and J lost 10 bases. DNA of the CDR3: TGCGCCAGCAGCCTAGGGACAGGGGGCGTCTACACCTTC. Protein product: CASSLGTGGVYTF.

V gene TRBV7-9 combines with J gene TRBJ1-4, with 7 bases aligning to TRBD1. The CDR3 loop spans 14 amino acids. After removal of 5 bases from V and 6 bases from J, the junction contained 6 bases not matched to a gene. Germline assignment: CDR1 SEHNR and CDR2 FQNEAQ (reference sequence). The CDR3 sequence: CASSLYDRDEKLFF. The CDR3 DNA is TGTGCCAGCAGCCTATATGACAGGGATGAAAAACTGTTTTTT.